The 8 T cell receptor beta chains below come from one sample, sequenced in a study of blood T cell repertoires in COVID-19. Data came from immunoSEQ multiplex PCR; TCRdb stores just in-frame clones and leaves some out. The sample has 400,000 to 450,000 clones; approximately 90% are singletons. Input material: peripheral blood. The receptors here all came from a woman in her twenties or thirties with active or convalescent COVID-19.

This sequence joins TRBV10-3 and TRBJ2-7; tentatively, D is TRBD2 (6 bases). Germline values: CDR1 ENHRY, CDR2 SYGVKD. There are 12 residues in the CDR3. The V end lost 10 bases, the J end lost 3 bases, and 13 bases lay between the germline ends. The CDR3 nucleotides are TGTGCCAGCGCAACGGGACTCTACGAGCAGTACTTC. Its translation is CASATGLYEQYF.

This chain joins TRBV30 and TRBJ1-5; D call uncertain. Trimming cost V 2 bases and J 2 bases, with 16 bases left between them. Germline V gene sequence: CDR1 GTSNPN, CDR2 SVGIG (reference sequence). There are 16 residues in the CDR3. Here the CDR3 reads CAWSLGREGGNQPQHF. CDR3 sequence (DNA): TGTGCCTGGAGTCTGGGCCGAGAGGGAGGCAATCAGCCCCAGCATTTT.

The chain uses TRBV3-1 (or the pseudogene TRBV3-2) and TRBJ1-1; 7 bases match TRBD1. In germline, CDR1 is LGHDT, CDR2 YNNKEL (reference sequence). With 6 bases clipped from V and 4 bases from J, the junction kept 11 bases outside the gene matches. The CDR3 is made up of 15 amino acids. CDR3 DNA sequence: TGTGCCAGCAGAAGGGACACCCACAGGGGCACTGAAGCTTTCTTT. This translates into CASRRDTHRGTEAFF.

The chain uses TRBV14 and TRBJ1-6, with 7 positions matching TRBD1. This CDR3 is built from 13 residues. Per germline, CDR1 SGHDN and CDR2 FVKESK. V was pared by 8 bases and J by 10 bases, with 8 bases of the junction left unmatched. Here the CDR3 DNA reads TGTGCCAGCGGTAGGGGGCTTAACTCACCCCTCCACTTT. It encodes CASGRGLNSPLHF. The complete variable domain, with remaining parts taken from reference TRBV14 and TRBJ1-6, reads EAGVTQFPSHSVIEKGQTVTLRCDPISGHDNLYWYRRVMGKEIKFLLHFVKESKQDESGMPNNRFLAERTGGTYSTLKVQPAELEDSGVYFCASGRGLNSPLHFGNGTRLTVT.

The chain recombines TRBV9 with TRBJ2-1; D possibly corresponds to TRBD2 (6 bases). V was trimmed by 3 bases and J by 0 bases, leaving 22 bases between them. The CDR3 consists of 19 residues. Per germline, CDR1 SGDLS and CDR2 YYNGEE. The CDR3 reads CASSEKPWGRLVSYNEQFF. Here the CDR3 DNA reads TGTGCCAGCAGCGAGAAGCCGTGGGGACGACTAGTCTCCTACAATGAGCAGTTCTTC.

CDR3 in DNA: TGTGCCAGTAGTGACCGGGACGGGACAAATCAGCCCCAGCATTTT. Its protein is CASSDRDGTNQPQHF. The chain couples TRBV19 to TRBJ1-5, with a tentative D call TRBD1 (6 bases). Trimming took 5 bases from V and 4 from J, leaving 15 bases between them. In germline, CDR1 is LNHDA, CDR2 SQIVND (reference sequence). This CDR3 comprises 15 residues.

The rearrangement links TRBV20-1 to TRBJ2-1; a possible D gene is TRBD1 (7 bases). This CDR3 contains 10 residues. Germline CDR1 reads DFQATT; CDR2 reads SNEGSKA (reference sequence). The V end lost 6 bases, the J end lost 9 bases, and 9 bases lay between the germline ends. In nucleotides, the CDR3 is TGCAGTGCCAGGGGGGTTGAGCAGTTCTTC. Amino acid sequence: CSARGVEQFF.

Turning to this clone: The same CDR3 is also encoded by other DNA sequences in this sample. This chain joins TRBV5-1 and TRBJ1-1; D is uncertain. From germline, CDR1 is SGHRS and CDR2 YFSETQ. This CDR3 region has 14 residues. Trimming took off 0 bases at V and 3 bases at J, with 9 bases between the two ends. CDR3 nucleotides: TGCGCCAGCAGCTTGGGCCAGGTCTACACTGAAGCTTTCTTT. Translating it yields CASSLGQVYTEAFF.